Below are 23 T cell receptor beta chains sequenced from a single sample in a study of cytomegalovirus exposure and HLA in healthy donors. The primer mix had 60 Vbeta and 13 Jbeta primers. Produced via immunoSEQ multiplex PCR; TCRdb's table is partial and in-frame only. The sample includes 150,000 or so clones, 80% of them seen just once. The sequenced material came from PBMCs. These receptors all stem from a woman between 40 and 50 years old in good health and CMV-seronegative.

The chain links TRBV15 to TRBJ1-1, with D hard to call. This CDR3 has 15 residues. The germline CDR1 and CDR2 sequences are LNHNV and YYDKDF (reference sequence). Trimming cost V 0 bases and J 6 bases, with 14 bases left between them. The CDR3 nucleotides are TGTGCCACCAGCAGAGATGAGGGATCACGCGCTGAAGCTTTCTTT. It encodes CATSRDEGSRAEAFF.

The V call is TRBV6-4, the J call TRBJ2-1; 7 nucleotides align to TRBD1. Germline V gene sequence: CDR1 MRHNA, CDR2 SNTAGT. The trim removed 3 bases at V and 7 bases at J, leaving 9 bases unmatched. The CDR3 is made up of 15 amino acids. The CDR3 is CASSEQGLDRNEQFF. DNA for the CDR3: TGTGCCAGCAGTGAACAGGGGCTGGATAGGAATGAGCAGTTCTTC.

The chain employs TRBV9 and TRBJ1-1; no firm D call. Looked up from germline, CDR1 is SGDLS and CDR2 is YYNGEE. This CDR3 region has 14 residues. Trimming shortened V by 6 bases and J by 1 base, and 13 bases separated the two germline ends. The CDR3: CASNSGGTNTEAFF. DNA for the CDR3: TGTGCCAGCAACAGCGGCGGAACGAACACTGAAGCTTTCTTT.

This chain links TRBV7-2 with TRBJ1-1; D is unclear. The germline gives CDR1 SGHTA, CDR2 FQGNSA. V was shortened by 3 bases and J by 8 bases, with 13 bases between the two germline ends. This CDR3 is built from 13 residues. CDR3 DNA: TGTGCCAGCAGCTTCCGGGTGACTCAGGAAGCTTTCTTT. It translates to CASSFRVTQEAFF. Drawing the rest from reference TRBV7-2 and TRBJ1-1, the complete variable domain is GAGVSQSPSNKVTEKGKDVELRCDPISGHTALYWYRQSLGQGLEFLIYFQGNSAPDKSGLPSDRFSAERTGGSVSTLTIQRTQQEDSAVYLCASSFRVTQEAFFGQGTRLTVV.

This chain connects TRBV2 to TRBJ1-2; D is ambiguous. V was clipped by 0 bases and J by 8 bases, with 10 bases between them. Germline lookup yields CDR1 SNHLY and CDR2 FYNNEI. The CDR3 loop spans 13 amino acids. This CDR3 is CASSEAGLEGYTF. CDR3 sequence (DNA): TGTGCCAGCAGTGAAGCCGGGTTGGAGGGCTACACCTTC.

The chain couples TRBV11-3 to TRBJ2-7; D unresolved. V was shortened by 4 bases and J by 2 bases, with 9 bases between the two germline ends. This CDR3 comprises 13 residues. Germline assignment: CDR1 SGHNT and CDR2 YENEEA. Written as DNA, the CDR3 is TGTGCCAGCAGCTCCCAGGAAGCCTACGAGCAGTACTTC. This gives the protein CASSSQEAYEQYF.

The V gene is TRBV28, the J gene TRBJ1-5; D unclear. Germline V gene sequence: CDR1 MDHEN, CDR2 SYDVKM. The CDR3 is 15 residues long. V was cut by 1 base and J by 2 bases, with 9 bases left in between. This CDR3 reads CASSLSGLGNQPQHF. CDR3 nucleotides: TGTGCCAGCAGTTTATCCGGGTTAGGCAATCAGCCCCAGCATTTT.

The CDR3 coding sequence is TGTGCCAGCAGTTCCACCGGGACAGGATACGAGCAGTACTTC. This translates into CASSSTGTGYEQYF. This chain joins TRBV27 and TRBJ2-5; TRBD1 matches 8 bases. The DNA matches TRBJ2-7 better at its end, which makes the J call doubtful. Germline CDR1 MNHEY, CDR2 SMNVEV (reference sequence). The CDR3 has 14 amino acids.

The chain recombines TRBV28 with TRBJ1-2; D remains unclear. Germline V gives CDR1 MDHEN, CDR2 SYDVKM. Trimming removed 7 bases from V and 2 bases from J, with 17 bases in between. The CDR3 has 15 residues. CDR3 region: CASTREISANYGYTF. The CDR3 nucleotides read TGTGCCAGCACACGGGAAATCAGCGCAAACTATGGCTACACCTTC.

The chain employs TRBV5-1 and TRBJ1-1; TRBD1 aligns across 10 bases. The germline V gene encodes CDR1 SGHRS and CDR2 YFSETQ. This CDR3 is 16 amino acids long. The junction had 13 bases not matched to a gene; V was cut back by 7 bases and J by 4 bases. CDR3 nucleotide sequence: TGCGCCAGCTCGTCCGGGACAGGGGATAGGAGCACTGAAGCTTTCTTT. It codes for CASSSGTGDRSTEAFF.

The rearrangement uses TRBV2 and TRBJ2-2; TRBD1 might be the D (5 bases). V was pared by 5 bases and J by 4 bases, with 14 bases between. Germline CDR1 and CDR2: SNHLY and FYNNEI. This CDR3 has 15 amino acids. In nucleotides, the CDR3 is TGTGCCAGCAGTACCAGGGAATTTAGCACCGGGGAGCTGTTTTTT. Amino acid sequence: CASSTREFSTGELFF.

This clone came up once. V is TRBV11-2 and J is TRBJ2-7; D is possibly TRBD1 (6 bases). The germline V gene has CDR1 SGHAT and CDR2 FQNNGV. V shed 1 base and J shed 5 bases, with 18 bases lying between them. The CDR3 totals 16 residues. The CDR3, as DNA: TGTGCCAGCAGCTTAGGGGTGGGGGCAGGCGCCGACGAGCAGTACTTC. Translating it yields CASSLGVGAGADEQYF.

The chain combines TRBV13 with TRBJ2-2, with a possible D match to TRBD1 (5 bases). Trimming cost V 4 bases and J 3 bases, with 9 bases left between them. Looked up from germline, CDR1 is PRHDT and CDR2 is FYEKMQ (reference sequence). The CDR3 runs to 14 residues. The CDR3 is CASSSDSHTGELFF. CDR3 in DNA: TGTGCCAGCAGCTCCGACAGCCACACCGGGGAGCTGTTTTTT.

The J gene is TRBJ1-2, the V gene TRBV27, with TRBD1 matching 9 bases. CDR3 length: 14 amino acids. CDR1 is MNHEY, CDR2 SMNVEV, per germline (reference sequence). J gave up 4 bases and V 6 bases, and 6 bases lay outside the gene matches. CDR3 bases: TGTGCCAGCAGAGGGACAGGGCAAGCCTATGGCTACACCTTC. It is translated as CASRGTGQAYGYTF.

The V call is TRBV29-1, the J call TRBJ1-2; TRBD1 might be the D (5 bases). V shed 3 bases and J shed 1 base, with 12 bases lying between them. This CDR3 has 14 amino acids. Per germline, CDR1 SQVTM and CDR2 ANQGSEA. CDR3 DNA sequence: TGCAGCGTTGACGGGACTCACTTTAACTATGGCTACACCTTC. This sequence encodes CSVDGTHFNYGYTF.

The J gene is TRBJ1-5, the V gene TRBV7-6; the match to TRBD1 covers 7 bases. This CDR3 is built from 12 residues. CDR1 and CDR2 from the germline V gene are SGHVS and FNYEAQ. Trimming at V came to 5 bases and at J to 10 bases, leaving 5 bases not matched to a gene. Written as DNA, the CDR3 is TGTGCCAGCAGCCCGAGGGGGCCCCCCCAGCATTTT. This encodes CASSPRGPPQHF.

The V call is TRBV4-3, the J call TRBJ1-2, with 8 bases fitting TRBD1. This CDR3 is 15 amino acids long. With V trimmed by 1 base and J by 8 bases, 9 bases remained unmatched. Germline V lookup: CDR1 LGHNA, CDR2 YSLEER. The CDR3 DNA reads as TGCGCCAGCAGCCAAGGGAGGACAGGGCCATGGGGCTACACCTTC. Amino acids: CASSQGRTGPWGYTF.

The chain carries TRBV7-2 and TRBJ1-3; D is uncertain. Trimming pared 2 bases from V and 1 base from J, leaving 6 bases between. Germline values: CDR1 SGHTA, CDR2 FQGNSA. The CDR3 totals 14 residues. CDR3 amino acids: CASSLHKSGNTIYF. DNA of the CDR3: TGTGCCAGCAGCTTACACAAGTCTGGAAACACCATATATTTT.

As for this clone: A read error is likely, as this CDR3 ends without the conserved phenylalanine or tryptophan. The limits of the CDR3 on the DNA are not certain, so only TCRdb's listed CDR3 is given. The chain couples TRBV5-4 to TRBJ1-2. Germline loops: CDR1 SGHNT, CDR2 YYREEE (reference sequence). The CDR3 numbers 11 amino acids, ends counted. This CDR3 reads CASSLGLLRAL.

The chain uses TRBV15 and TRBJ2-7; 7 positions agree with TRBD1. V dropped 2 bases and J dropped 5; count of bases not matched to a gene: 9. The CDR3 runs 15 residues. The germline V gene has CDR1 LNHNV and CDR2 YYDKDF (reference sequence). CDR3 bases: TGTGCCACCAGCAGAAATTCCGGGACAGCCGACGAGCAGTACTTC. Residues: CATSRNSGTADEQYF.

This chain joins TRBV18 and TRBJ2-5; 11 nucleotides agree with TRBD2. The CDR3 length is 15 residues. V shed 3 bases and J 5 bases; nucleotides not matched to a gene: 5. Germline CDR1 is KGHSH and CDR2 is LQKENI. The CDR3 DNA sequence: TGTGCCAGCTCACCCGATACTAGCGGGGGCGAGACCCAGTACTTC. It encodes CASSPDTSGGETQYF. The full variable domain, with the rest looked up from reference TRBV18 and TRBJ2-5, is NAGVMQNPRHLVRRRGQEARLRCSPMKGHSHVYWYRQLPEEGLKFMVYLQKENIIDESGMPKERFSAEFPKEGPSILRIQQVVRGDSAAYFCASSPDTSGGETQYFGPGTRLLVL.

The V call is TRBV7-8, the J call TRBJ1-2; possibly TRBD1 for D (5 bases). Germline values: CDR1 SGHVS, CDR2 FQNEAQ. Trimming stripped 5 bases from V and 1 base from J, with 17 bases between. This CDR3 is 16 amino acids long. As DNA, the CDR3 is TGTGCCAGCAGCCCACTGGGGCCAGTGAGTAACTATGGCTACACCTTC. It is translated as CASSPLGPVSNYGYTF.

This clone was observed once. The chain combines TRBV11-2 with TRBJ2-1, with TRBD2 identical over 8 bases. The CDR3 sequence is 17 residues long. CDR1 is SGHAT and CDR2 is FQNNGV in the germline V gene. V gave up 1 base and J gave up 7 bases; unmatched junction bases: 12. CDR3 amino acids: CASSLVLGGGSWNEQFF. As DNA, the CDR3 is TGTGCCAGCAGCTTAGTATTAGGCGGGGGGAGTTGGAATGAGCAGTTCTTC.